Listed below are T cell receptor beta chains from one sample, sequenced in a study of T cell repertoires in cytomegalovirus infection. No cognate antigen is known for these TCRs. MiXCR, run by TCRdb on the reads, gives a single entry per CDR3 protein. The table has just over 450,000 distinct CDR3 sequences, about 44% seen once. The sample consisted of cultured PBMCs, taken from culture after CMV antigen stimulation. Every receptor here comes from a human donor in good health (CMV status not recorded). Some clones in this sample may be carry-over from other donors' samples. CDR3s include the opening cysteine and the closing phenylalanine or tryptophan. A D gene is named only where the DNA matches it firmly. Size values are once, few and many counts, or a class for expanded clones, and some rows have none.

d_gene | abundance | j_gene | v_gene | CDR3aa | CDR3nt
. | . | TRBJ2-2 | TRBV12-3/TRBV12-4 | CASSWGRNTGELFF | TGTGCCAGCAGTTGGGGGCGAAACACCGGGGAGCTGTTTTTT
. | few | TRBJ2-7 | TRBV7-9 | CASRTDTYEQYF | TGTGCCAGCCGAACGGACACCTACGAGCAGTACTTC
. | . | TRBJ1-3 | TRBV12-3/TRBV12-4 | CASLTRRSGNTIYF | TGTGCCAGCCTAACGAGGCGCTCTGGAAACACCATATATTTT
. | . | TRBJ2-7 | TRBV11-2 | CASSFGTLITF | TGTGCCAGCAGCTTCGGGACTCTCATTACCTTC
TRBD1 | . | TRBJ1-2 | TRBV19 | CASSKGASGSRDYGYTF | TGTGCCAGTAGTAAGGGGGCTTCCGGAAGCAGGGACTATGGCTACACCTTC
. | few | TRBJ2-6 | TRBV7-9 | CASSSYGANVLTF | TGTGCCAGCAGCTCCTATGGGGCCAACGTCCTGACTTTC
. | many | TRBJ2-1 | TRBV7-2 | CASSKRDYNEQFF | TGTGCCAGCAGCAAACGTGACTACAATGAGCAGTTCTTC
. | . | TRBJ1-2 | TRBV19 | CASSIDSSYGYTF | TGTGCCAGTAGTATAGACAGCTCCTATGGCTACACCTTC
. | . | TRBJ1-3 | TRBV11-2 | CASRAGRGAKSGNTIYF | TGTGCCAGCAGGGCGGGCAGGGGAGCGAAGTCTGGAAACACCATATATTTT
. | . | TRBJ1-1 | TRBV6-6 | CASRQDGNTEAFF | TGTGCCAGCAGGCAGGACGGAAACACTGAAGCTTTCTTT
TRBD2 | . | TRBJ2-7 | TRBV3-1 | CASSPSGLAGGLYEQYF | TGTGCCAGCAGCCCCTCGGGACTAGCGGGGGGGCTCTACGAGCAGTACTTC
TRBD1 | . | TRBJ2-7 | TRBV12-3/TRBV12-4 | CASSAGTVYYEQYF | TGTGCCAGCAGTGCTGGGACAGTTTACTACGAGCAGTACTTC
. | . | TRBJ2-5 | TRBV2 | CASSLPDMYQETQYF | TGTGCCAGCAGCCTCCCTGACATGTACCAAGAGACCCAGTACTTC
. | many | TRBJ2-3 | TRBV7-2 | CASSLAGFTDTQYF | TGTGCCAGCAGCTTAGCGGGGTTCACAGATACGCAGTATTTT
TRBD1 | . | TRBJ2-7 | TRBV5-1 | CASSIQGELSEQYF | TGCGCCAGCAGCATACAGGGGGAGCTAAGCGAGCAGTACTTC
. | many | TRBJ2-7 | TRBV7-8 | CASSLSLGGSTIRQYF | TGTGCCAGCAGCTTAAGTCTGGGGGGAAGTACGATTAGGCAGTACTTC
. | . | TRBJ2-2 | TRBV10-3 | CAISAGTNTGELFF | TGTGCCATCAGTGCCGGGACGAACACCGGGGAGCTGTTTTTT
. | few | TRBJ1-5 | TRBV19 | CASSMWRDSNQPQHF | TGTGCCAGTAGTATGTGGAGGGATAGCAATCAGCCCCAGCATTTT
. | . | TRBJ1-2 | TRBV2 | CASNSAVGYTF | TGTGCCAGCAATTCGGCGGTTGGCTACACCTTC